What follows are 20 T cell receptor beta chains derived from one specimen sequenced in a study of control samples from healthy donors and cancer patients. Assay used: immunoSEQ multiplex PCR; TCRdb lists only in-frame clones, some missing. The sample yields about 120,000 clones, around 90% seen once. Source material: blood. These TCRs come from a man in his late teens or twenties in good health.

This chain links TRBV6-5 with TRBJ1-2, with 9 positions matching TRBD1. The germline CDR1 and CDR2 sequences are MNHEY and SVGAGI. The CDR3 runs to 15 residues. V trimming: 6 bases; J trimming: 3 bases; junction bases outside the gene matches: 8. CDR3 sequence reads: CASSNTGGAHYGYTF. DNA of the CDR3: TGTGCCAGCAGCAACACAGGGGGCGCGCACTATGGCTACACCTTC.

This chain links TRBV5-1 with TRBJ1-4; D is undetermined. V lost 0 bases and J 6 bases, leaving 3 bases between the germline ends. The CDR3 consists of 12 residues. Germline V gene sequence: CDR1 SGHRS, CDR2 YFSETQ. The DNA of the CDR3 is TGCGCCAGCAGCTTGGACGATGAAAAACTGTTTTTT. As protein: CASSLDDEKLFF.

This chain uses TRBV6-6 with TRBJ2-3, with D possibly matching TRBD2 (6 bases). The germline V gene has CDR1 MNHNY and CDR2 SVGAGI (reference sequence). CDR3 length equals 15 residues. The germline V and J ends were trimmed by 6 bases and 1 base, with 14 bases remaining between them. For the CDR3, the DNA is TGTGCCAGCAGCCACCCCCCGGGGGGCACAGATACGCAGTATTTT. Protein: CASSHPPGGTDTQYF.

The J gene is TRBJ1-2, the V gene TRBV29-1, with D possibly being TRBD1 (5 bases). This CDR3 is built from 13 residues. The V end lost 7 bases, the J end lost 5 bases, and 17 bases lay between the germline ends. Germline-derived CDR1 and CDR2 are SQVTM and ANQGSEA. The CDR3 DNA sequence: TGCAGCGCTCGGGACCCCGGAGGATATGGCTACACCTTC. This sequence encodes CSARDPGGYGYTF. The full variable domain, completed using reference TRBV29-1 and TRBJ1-2, is SAVISQKPSRDICQRGTSLTIQCQVDSQVTMMFWYRQQPGQSLTLIATANQGSEATYESGFVIDKFPISRPNLTFSTLTVSNMSPEDSSIYLCSARDPGGYGYTFGSGTRLTVV.

The rearrangement links TRBV5-1 to TRBJ2-5; D uncertain. The CDR3 spans 14 residues. The V gene's germline CDR1 is SGHRS and CDR2 YFSETQ. V was trimmed by 1 base and J by 1 base, leaving 8 bases between them. CDR3 sequence: CASSLSQPQETQYF. As DNA, the CDR3 is TGCGCCAGCAGCTTGAGTCAGCCCCAAGAGACCCAGTACTTC.

The chain carries TRBV19 and TRBJ1-5, with unresolved D. Trimming cost V 3 bases and J 5 bases, with 11 bases left between them. The CDR3 extends over 14 amino acids. Looked up from germline, CDR1 is LNHDA and CDR2 is SQIVND (reference sequence). The CDR3 DNA follows: TGTGCCAGTAGTATTAATGAGGGTTATCAGCCCCAGCATTTT. It yields the protein CASSINEGYQPQHF. Variable domain in full (rest from reference TRBV19 and TRBJ1-5): DGGITQSPKYLFRKEGQNVTLSCEQNLNHDAMYWYRQDPGQGLRLIYYSQIVNDFQKGDIAEGYSVSREKKESFPLTVTSAQKNPTAFYLCASSINEGYQPQHFGDGTRLSIL.

The chain recombines TRBV30 with TRBJ2-1; D gene unclear. Germline-derived CDR1 and CDR2 are GTSNPN and SVGIG (reference sequence). The CDR3 is 13 amino acids. V was pared by 1 base and J by 2 bases, with 6 bases between. The CDR3 region is CAWSGTTYNEQFF. CDR3 coding DNA: TGTGCCTGGAGTGGGACGACCTACAATGAGCAGTTCTTC.

The genes are TRBV2 and TRBJ1-2; 7 nucleotides match TRBD1. The CDR3 has 16 residues. Germline CDR1 is SNHLY and CDR2 is FYNNEI. V was clipped by 2 bases and J by 2 bases; unmatched bases: 8. For the CDR3, the DNA is TGTGCCAGCAGTGAAATCCCGGAGGGGGCCAACTATGGCTACACCTTC. This translates into CASSEIPEGANYGYTF. The full variable domain, rest sourced from reference TRBV2 and TRBJ1-2, is EPEVTQTPSHQVTQMGQEVILRCVPISNHLYFYWYRQILGQKVEFLVSFYNNEISEKSEIFDDQFSVERPDGSNFTLKIRSTKLEDSAMYFCASSEIPEGANYGYTFGSGTRLTVV.

The rearrangement joins TRBV28 to TRBJ2-2; 7 bases agree with TRBD1. The CDR3 runs 15 residues. CDR1 and CDR2 (germline): MDHEN, SYDVKM. CDR3 protein: CVSRDRIEDTGELFF. The CDR3 nucleotides read TGTGTCTCAAGGGACAGAATAGAAGACACCGGGGAGCTGTTTTTT.

This chain joins TRBV6-6 and TRBJ2-1; TRBD1 matches at 7 bases. This CDR3 contains 15 residues. V shed 3 bases and J 10 bases; nucleotides not matched to a gene: 12. CDR1 is MNHNY, CDR2 SVGAGI, per germline (reference sequence). Here the CDR3 DNA reads TGTGCCAGCAGTTATTTAGGGGGCACTCGGGGAGAGCAGTTCTTC. Protein sequence: CASSYLGGTRGEQFF.

The chain couples TRBV4-1 to TRBJ2-1; D call uncertain. Per the germline V gene, CDR1 is MGHRA and CDR2 is YSYEKL. CDR3 length equals 15 residues. V was cut by 1 base and J by 8 bases, with 15 bases left in between. The DNA of the CDR3 is TGCGCCAGCAGCCAAGTCCTGAACCGAGTTGATGAGCAGTTCTTC. It specifies CASSQVLNRVDEQFF.

This clone appeared a single time. This sequence joins TRBV25-1 and TRBJ1-1, with a weak D call TRBD1 (5 bases). Germline lookup yields CDR1 MGHDK and CDR2 SYGVNS. The CDR3 totals 14 residues. Trimming shortened V by 2 bases and J by 7 bases, and 14 bases separated the two germline ends. Here the CDR3 DNA reads TGTGCCAGCAGTGAAGCCGGACACCAGATTGAAGCTTTCTTT. Protein product: CASSEAGHQIEAFF.

This rearrangement joins TRBV28 to TRBJ2-7, with a weak D call TRBD1 (6 bases). Per germline, CDR1 MDHEN and CDR2 SYDVKM. This CDR3 has 11 residues. The germline V and J ends were trimmed by 8 bases and 2 bases, with 7 bases remaining between them. The DNA for the CDR3 is TGTGCCAGCCGGGACACCTACGAGCAGTACTTC. Residues: CASRDTYEQYF.

Details on this clone: Germline is not matched at one junction end, which may reflect a read error. This chain joins TRBV11-3 and TRBJ2-1; TRBD2 matches at 9 bases. Germline-derived CDR1 and CDR2 are SGHNT and YENEEA. The CDR3 totals 17 residues. The CDR3 bases are TGTGCCAGCAGCCCGGGGGTAGGCGGGGGGGCCTATAATGAGCAGTTCTTC. Its protein product is CASSPGVGGGAYNEQFF.

By proportion, this clone is medium-sized. The gene calls are TRBV4-1 and TRBJ1-4; 7 bases agree with TRBD1. The CDR3 is made up of 14 amino acids. Germline V gives CDR1 MGHRA, CDR2 YSYEKL. J was trimmed by 5 bases and V by 1 base; bases with no gene match: 1. The CDR3 here is CASSQAGGNEKLFF. The CDR3 DNA sequence: TGCGCCAGCAGCCAAGCAGGGGGGAATGAAAAACTGTTTTTT.

The V and J genes are TRBV11-1 and TRBJ1-3; D unclear. The V gene lost 3 bases and the J gene lost 2 bases, with 8 bases spanning the gap. This CDR3 spans 14 amino acids. The V gene's germline CDR1 is SGHAT and CDR2 FQDESV (reference sequence). As DNA, the CDR3 is TGTGCCAGCAGCTTTCGGGTGCCTGGAAACACCATATATTTT. This encodes CASSFRVPGNTIYF.

As for this clone: A much larger clone is a single base away; this may be a read error. Other DNA variants within this sample encode the same CDR3. V is TRBV11-2 and J is TRBJ2-7; D is uncertain. Germline assignment: CDR1 SGHAT and CDR2 FQNNGV. The ends were cut back, 7 bases at V and 11 bases at J, with 24 bases in the middle. CDR3 length equals 14 residues. The CDR3, as DNA: TGTGCCAGCACCTCACTCCTGAGCTCAGAGGTGAAGTACTTC. It yields the protein CASTSLLSSEVKYF.

Concerning this clone itself: At the DNA level, this CDR3 is encoded by other sequences in the same sample as well. The rearrangement uses TRBV5-1 and TRBJ1-1; TRBD1 agrees at 8 bases. From germline, CDR1 is SGHRS and CDR2 YFSETQ. CDR3 length: 14 residues. V lost 4 bases to trimming and J lost 5 bases; unmatched junction nucleotides: 7. CDR3 amino acids: CASSLGQGGTEAFF. The CDR3 DNA reads as TGCGCCAGCAGCCTTGGACAGGGTGGAACTGAAGCTTTCTTT. Together with reference TRBV5-1 and TRBJ1-1, the CDR3 gives the full variable domain: KAGVTQTPRYLIKTRGQQVTLSCSPISGHRSVSWYQQTPGQGLQFLFEYFSETQRNKGNFPGRFSGRQFSNSRSEMNVSTLELGDSALYLCASSLGQGGTEAFFGQGTRLTVV.

The rearrangement links TRBV10-3 to TRBJ1-1; 7 positions agree with TRBD1. Germline CDR1 is ENHRY and CDR2 is SYGVKD. The CDR3 is 16 residues long. The V gene end was trimmed by 3 bases and the J gene end by 1 base; junction bases not matched to a gene: 8. CDR3 loop: CAISDPGGISNTEAFF. The CDR3, as DNA: TGTGCCATCAGTGACCCAGGGGGAATATCGAACACTGAAGCTTTCTTT.

The chain recombines TRBV29-1 with TRBJ1-2, with 10 bases identical to TRBD1. Germline CDR1 reads SQVTM; CDR2 reads ANQGSEA. The V gene end was trimmed by 6 bases and the J gene end by 8 bases; junction bases not matched to a gene: 15. The CDR3 is 15 amino acids. The CDR3: CSVDGDRGAPGGYTF. CDR3 coding DNA: TGCAGCGTCGACGGGGACAGGGGCGCACCTGGGGGCTACACCTTC. The entire variable domain, with the rest obtained from reference TRBV29-1 and TRBJ1-2, is as follows: SAVISQKPSRDICQRGTSLTIQCQVDSQVTMMFWYRQQPGQSLTLIATANQGSEATYESGFVIDKFPISRPNLTFSTLTVSNMSPEDSSIYLCSVDGDRGAPGGYTFGSGTRLTVV.